The following is a TCR beta chain sequence with its context. What it binds is unknown. This table comes from immunoSEQ multiplex PCR, and its TCRdb copy is limited to in-frame clones, with some not included. The repertoire has about 90,000 clones, roughly 84% of them found once; the top ten carry roughly 2.9%. This entry comes from a study of glioma-infiltrating T cells after dendritic cell vaccination. Study details: Samples are from glioblastoma patients in Phase I and II dendritic cell vaccine trials. Findings and limits, study-wide: Survival was not directly related to TCR clonality in these patients.

Isocitrate dehydrogenase mutation was absent in all glioblastoma patients. The CDR3 is 13 amino acids. The V end lost 5 bases, the J end lost 1 base, and 9 bases lay between the germline ends. Germline V gene lookup returns CDR1 SNHLY and CDR2 FYNNEI. This TCR derives from a human donor with glioblastoma. Sequencing was performed on blood, taken before dendritic cell vaccination. The chain employs TRBV2 and TRBJ2-7, with D uncertain. In nucleotides, the CDR3 is TGTGCCAGCAGTCGCGGCCTTTCCTACGAGCAGTACTTC. Protein: CASSRGLSYEQYF. Using reference TRBV2 and TRBJ2-7 for the parts outside the CDR3, the full variable domain is EPEVTQTPSHQVTQMGQEVILRCVPISNHLYFYWYRQILGQKVEFLVSFYNNEISEKSEIFDDQFSVERPDGSNFTLKIRSTKLEDSAMYFCASSRGLSYEQYFGPGTRLTVT.